The table lists the clone carrying this T cell receptor beta chain with a few counts. Antigen unknown. The library was built from around 0.4 ug RNA with molecular barcoded adaptors for alpha/delta and beta/gamma chains. TCRdb reanalysed the reads using MiXCR and keeps one entry per CDR3 protein. The sample has roughly 90,000 distinct CDR3 sequences, around a fifth seen once; the top ten hold about an eighth. The sample comes from a study of read filtering for tumor transcriptome and immune sequencing. Study-level points and caveats: Roughly 82% of IR-seq clonotypes had a single read, yet these held about 3.5% of reads.

V was cut by 7 bases and J by 4 bases, with 10 bases left in between. Germline V gives CDR1 MDHEN, CDR2 SYDVKM. The CDR3 loop spans 12 amino acids. Sampling of bone marrow took place during active disease in every patient. The TCR was taken from a donor at least 40 years old with multiple myeloma. Sequenced input: a population of CD138-negative cells sorted from bone marrow. The genes are TRBV28 and TRBJ1-2; D is possibly TRBD1 (6 bases). The CDR3: CASTTTGYGYTF. As DNA, the CDR3 is TGTGCCAGCACCACGACAGGCTATGGCTACACCTTC.